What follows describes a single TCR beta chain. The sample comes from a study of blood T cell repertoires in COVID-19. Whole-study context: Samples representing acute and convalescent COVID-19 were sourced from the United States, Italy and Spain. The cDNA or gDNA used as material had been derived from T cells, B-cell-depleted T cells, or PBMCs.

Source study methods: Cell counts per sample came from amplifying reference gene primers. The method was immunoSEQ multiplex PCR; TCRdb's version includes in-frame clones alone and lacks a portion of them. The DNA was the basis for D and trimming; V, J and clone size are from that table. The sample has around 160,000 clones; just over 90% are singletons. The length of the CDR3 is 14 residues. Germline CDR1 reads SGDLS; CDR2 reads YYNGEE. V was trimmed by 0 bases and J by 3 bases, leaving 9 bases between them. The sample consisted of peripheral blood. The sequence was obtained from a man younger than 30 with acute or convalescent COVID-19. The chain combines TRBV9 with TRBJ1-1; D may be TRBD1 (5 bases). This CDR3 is CASSVEQGYTEAFF. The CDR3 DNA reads TGTGCCAGCAGCGTAGAGCAGGGCTACACTGAAGCTTTCTTT. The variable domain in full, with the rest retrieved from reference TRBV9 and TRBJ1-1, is DSGVTQTPKHLITATGQRVTLRCSPRSGDLSVYWYQQSLDQGLQFLIQYYNGEERAKGNILERFSAQQFPDLHSELNLSSLELGDSALYFCASSVEQGYTEAFFGQGTRLTVV.